A single T cell receptor beta chain is shown here with its context. This table comes from immunoSEQ multiplex PCR, and its TCRdb copy is limited to in-frame clones, with some not included. The sample shows roughly 160,000 clones, roughly 80% of them seen only once. The data were obtained in a study of blood T cell repertoires in COVID-19. Participants, 18 to 89 years old, spanned about two dozen US areas. Recovered status applied to Cohort 3 donors who had two consecutive negative PCRs. It also applied to those with clearance or with symptom resolution. The germline CDR1 and CDR2 sequences are MNHEY and SMNVEV (reference sequence). The V gene lost 3 bases and the J gene lost 0 bases, with 6 bases spanning the gap. The CDR3 contains 13 residues.

The chain is built from TRBV27 and TRBJ2-7; D is unclear. This receptor was taken from a middle-aged man who had recovered from COVID-19. The material sequenced was PBMCs or T cells enriched from blood (not recorded which). The CDR3 bases are TGTGCCAGCAGTTTCCCGGGCTCCTACGAGCAGTACTTC. Protein sequence: CASSFPGSYEQYF.